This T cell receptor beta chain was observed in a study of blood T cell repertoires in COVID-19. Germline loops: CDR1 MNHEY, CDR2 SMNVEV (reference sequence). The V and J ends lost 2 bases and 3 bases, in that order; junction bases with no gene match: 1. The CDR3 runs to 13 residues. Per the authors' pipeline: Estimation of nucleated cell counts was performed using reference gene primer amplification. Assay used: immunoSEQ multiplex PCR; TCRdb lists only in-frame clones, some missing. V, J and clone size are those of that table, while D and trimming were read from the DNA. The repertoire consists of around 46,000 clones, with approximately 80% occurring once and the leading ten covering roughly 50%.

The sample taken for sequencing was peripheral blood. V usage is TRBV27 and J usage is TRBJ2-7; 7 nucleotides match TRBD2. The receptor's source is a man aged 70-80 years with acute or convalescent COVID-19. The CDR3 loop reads CASSLGRVYEQYF. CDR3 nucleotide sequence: TGTGCCAGCAGTTTAGGGAGGGTCTACGAGCAGTACTTC.